This T cell receptor beta chain was identified during a study of CD8+ T cells in alopecia areata. The J segment lost 5 bases and the V segment lost 1 base, leaving 2 bases of the junction unmatched. The CDR3 is made up of 13 amino acids. Germline V gene data show CDR1 as GTSNPN and CDR2 as SVGIG (reference sequence). Notes on this clone: What it recognizes is unknown.

Study outcomes and limitations: The presence of one nonresponder keeps the tie between baseline CD8+ expansion and response uncertain.

Treatment reported: oral pan-JAK inhibitor, 5-10 mg twice daily. The authors extracted RNA and reverse transcribed it into cDNA as the sequencing template. This table comes from immunoSEQ multiplex PCR, and its TCRdb copy is limited to in-frame clones, with some not included. The sample holds some 190,000 clones, 64% seen once. The specimen was CD4+ T cells sorted from blood, collected at approximately week 50, from a patient treated with tofacitinib. The chain has TRBV30 and TRBJ2-4; 7 nucleotides align to TRBD1. The source is a human donor with alopecia areata. CDR3 coding DNA: TGTGCCTGGAGTGGAACAGGGGAAAACATTCAGTACTTC. Amino acids: CAWSGTGENIQYF.